Each of the 9 T cell receptor beta chains below was sequenced from the same sample in a study of blood T cell repertoires in COVID-19. Clones were sequenced by immunoSEQ multiplex PCR, and TCRdb holds only the in-frame ones, with some missing. The sample consists of some 240,000 clones, 84% of them appearing once. The sequencing input was PBMCs or T cells enriched from blood (not recorded which). These receptors all come from a man aged 50-60 years who had recovered from COVID-19.

The V call is TRBV15, the J call TRBJ1-2; TRBD1 might be the D (6 bases). Germline loops: CDR1 LNHNV, CDR2 YYDKDF (reference sequence). The CDR3 has 15 amino acids. V lost 3 bases and J 8 bases, leaving 19 bases between the germline ends. The CDR3 sequence is CATSSRDTFSRGYTF. The CDR3, as DNA: TGTGCCACCAGCAGCCGGGACACTTTCTCTCGCGGCTACACCTTC. The full variable domain, rest sourced from reference TRBV15 and TRBJ1-2, is DAMVIQNPRYQVTQFGKPVTLSCSQTLNHNVMYWYQQKSSQAPKLLFHYYDKDFNNEADTPDNFQSRRPNTSFCFLDIRSPGLGDTAMYLCATSSRDTFSRGYTFGSGTRLTVV.

The chain is built from TRBV6-2 or TRBV6-3 and TRBJ2-5, with D hard to call. This CDR3 is built from 13 residues. The germline V gene encodes CDR1 MNHEY and CDR2 SVGEGT. V gave up 2 bases and J gave up 2 bases, with 6 bases separating them. The chain's CDR3 is CASSYGPQETQYF. As DNA, the CDR3 is TGTGCCAGCAGTTACGGCCCACAAGAGACCCAGTACTTC.

This chain links TRBV20-1 with TRBJ2-3, with 10 bases aligning to TRBD2. Germline CDR1 reads DFQATT; CDR2 reads SNEGSKA (reference sequence). CDR3 size: 16 residues. V shed 3 bases, J shed 7 bases, and the junction held 13 bases outside the gene matches. The CDR3 reads CSASPRASGRLNTQYF. The CDR3, as DNA: TGCAGTGCTAGTCCGAGGGCTAGCGGGAGACTAAATACGCAGTATTTT.

The chain carries TRBV5-1 and TRBJ2-7; tentative D call: TRBD1 (5 bases). The V and J ends lost 7 bases and 0 bases respectively, with 20 bases between them. CDR1 and CDR2 (germline): SGHRS, YFSETQ. The CDR3 loop spans 16 amino acids. The CDR3 coding sequence is TGCGCCAGCGCCCTATTGCCAGGGTCGGTCTCCTACGAGCAGTACTTC. This codes for CASALLPGSVSYEQYF.

CDR3 sequence reads: CATLNRGQEGYTF. The CDR3 nucleotides read TGTGCCACCTTGAACAGGGGGCAGGAGGGCTACACCTTC. The chain links TRBV28 to TRBJ1-2, with 9 nucleotides matching TRBD1. The V gene's germline CDR1 is MDHEN and CDR2 SYDVKM. Trimming took 10 bases from V and 8 from J; bases not matched to a gene: 11. CDR3 length equals 13 residues.

V and J are TRBV5-5 and TRBJ1-5; weak D call: TRBD1 (5 bases). In germline, CDR1 is SGHKS, CDR2 YYEKEE (reference sequence). V was clipped by 4 bases and J by 4 bases, with 9 bases between them. The CDR3 consists of 13 residues. The CDR3 DNA reads as TGTGCCAGCAGCGCCCACAGGAATCAGCCCCAGCATTTT. It codes for CASSAHRNQPQHF.

The rearrangement links TRBV6-2 or TRBV6-3 to TRBJ1-1; D not certain. Germline V gene data show CDR1 as MNHEY and CDR2 as SVGEGT. Trimming removed 4 bases from V and 2 bases from J, with 5 bases in between. This CDR3 has 12 residues. Here the CDR3 reads CASSSVNTEAFF. For the CDR3, the DNA is TGTGCCAGCAGTTCCGTTAACACTGAAGCTTTCTTT.

The V gene is TRBV19, the J gene TRBJ1-2; a possible D gene is TRBD1 (5 bases). Trimming cost V 3 bases and J 7 bases, with 21 bases left between them. This CDR3 region has 16 residues. The germline V gene has CDR1 LNHDA and CDR2 SQIVND (reference sequence). CDR3 nucleotide sequence: TGTGCCAGTAGTATTTCCCCCCAGGGAACAGGTGGTGGCTACACCTTC. Encoded protein: CASSISPQGTGGGYTF.

The J gene is TRBJ2-2, the V gene TRBV4-1; D unresolved. Deletions cut 4 bases from V and 6 bases from J, with 15 bases between. Germline V lookup: CDR1 MGHRA, CDR2 YSYEKL. This CDR3 region has 15 residues. CDR3 in amino acids: CASSLTPNVAGELFF. The CDR3 nucleotides read TGCGCCAGCAGCCTTACTCCCAACGTTGCCGGGGAGCTGTTTTTT.